The 6 T cell receptor beta chains reported below all come from one sample, sequenced in a study of OX40 agonist ivuxolimab in advanced cancers. The repertoire was sequenced with immunoSEQ multiplex PCR; TCRdb's copy has only in-frame clones and lacks some. This table holds around 60,000 clones, about 86% found once. The source was CD4+ or CD8+ T cells sorted from blood, collected in a trial of the OX40 agonist ivuxolimab. The receptors were sampled from an adult with an advanced solid tumor such as melanoma, head and neck, liver or kidney cancer.

The gene calls are TRBV4-2 and TRBJ2-7; 10 bases map to TRBD2. Germline assignment: CDR1 LGHNA and CDR2 YNFKEQ. V gave up 3 bases and J gave up 5 bases; unmatched junction bases: 16. CDR3 length: 18 residues. The CDR3 coding sequence is TGTGCCAGCAGCCACTCCCTAGGAGGGCTAGCGGGAGAGGACGAGCAGTACTTC. Protein sequence: CASSHSLGGLAGEDEQYF.

The chain joins TRBV7-2 to TRBJ1-4, with TRBD1 as a possible D gene (5 bases). There are 17 residues in the CDR3. Germline CDR1 is SGHTA and CDR2 is FQGNSA. Trimming removed 9 bases at V and 8 bases at J, with 28 bases between. The CDR3 sequence: CASLAGRRKPRGEKLFF. As DNA, the CDR3 is TGTGCCAGTTTGGCGGGGCGCAGAAAACCCCGGGGGGAAAAACTGTTTTTT.

The CDR3 protein is CASIRSPTSDTQYF. CDR3 nucleotides: TGTGCCAGCATCAGGTCCCCAACTTCAGATACGCAGTATTTT. This rearrangement joins TRBV7-9 to TRBJ2-3; D not resolved. The CDR3 runs to 14 residues. Deletions cut 7 bases from V and 4 bases from J, with 15 bases between. The V gene's germline CDR1 is SEHNR and CDR2 FQNEAQ (reference sequence).

The V gene is TRBV14, the J gene TRBJ2-3; TRBD1 matches at 9 bases. This CDR3 has 14 residues. Germline assignment: CDR1 SGHDN and CDR2 FVKESK. The V gene end was trimmed by 6 bases and the J gene end by 2 bases; junction bases not matched to a gene: 3. CDR3 sequence: CASSGTGNTDTQYF. CDR3 coding DNA: TGTGCCAGCAGTGGGACAGGGAACACAGATACGCAGTATTTT.

This clone was counted a single time. V is TRBV5-6 and J is TRBJ1-6; D gene ambiguous. In germline, CDR1 is SGHDT, CDR2 YYEEEE. The ends were cut back, 0 bases at V and 10 bases at J, with 11 bases in the middle. The CDR3 consists of 14 residues. The CDR3 nucleotides are TGTGCCAGCAGCTTGGTGGGGTCGAGCTCACCCCTCCACTTT. Its protein is CASSLVGSSSPLHF.

This clone came up once. Other nucleotide sequences from this sample produce the same CDR3. The CDR3 coding sequence is TGCGCCAGCAGCAATGGGCAGGGCACGGCAACTTTTTATGGCTACACCTTC. It codes for CASSNGQGTATFYGYTF. The chain uses TRBV5-1 and TRBJ1-2; the D gene is possibly TRBD1 (5 bases). The CDR3 runs 17 residues. With 4 bases removed from V and 5 bases from J, the gap between germline ends came to 24 bases. The germline V gene encodes CDR1 SGHRS and CDR2 YFSETQ.